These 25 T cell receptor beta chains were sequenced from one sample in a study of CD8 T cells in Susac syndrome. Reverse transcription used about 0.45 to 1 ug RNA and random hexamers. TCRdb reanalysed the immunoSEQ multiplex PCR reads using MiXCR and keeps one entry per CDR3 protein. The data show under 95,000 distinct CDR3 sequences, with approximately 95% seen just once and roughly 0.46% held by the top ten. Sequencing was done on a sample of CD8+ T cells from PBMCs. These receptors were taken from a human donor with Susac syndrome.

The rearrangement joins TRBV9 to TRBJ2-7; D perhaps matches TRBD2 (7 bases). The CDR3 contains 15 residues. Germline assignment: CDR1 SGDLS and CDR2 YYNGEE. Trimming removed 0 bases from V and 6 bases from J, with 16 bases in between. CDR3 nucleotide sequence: TGTGCCAGCAGCGTAGCTGGGGGGGGGCTAGGCGAGCAGTACTTC. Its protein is CASSVAGGGLGEQYF.

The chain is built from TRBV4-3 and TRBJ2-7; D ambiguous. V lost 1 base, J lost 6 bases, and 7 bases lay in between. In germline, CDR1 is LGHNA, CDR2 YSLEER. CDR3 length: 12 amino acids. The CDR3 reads CASSQGRGEQYF. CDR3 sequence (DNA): TGCGCCAGCAGCCAAGGGAGAGGCGAGCAGTACTTC.

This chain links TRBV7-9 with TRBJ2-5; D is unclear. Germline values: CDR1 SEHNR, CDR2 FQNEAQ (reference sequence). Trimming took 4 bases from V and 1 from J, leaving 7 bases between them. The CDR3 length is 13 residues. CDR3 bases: TGTGCCAGCAGCTCTTACTCCCAAGAGACCCAGTACTTC. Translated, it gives CASSSYSQETQYF.

The CDR3 DNA sequence: TGCAGCGTTGAAGATGGTAGTACCGCCGGGGAGCTGTTTTTT. Translated: CSVEDGSTAGELFF. The chain employs TRBV29-1 and TRBJ2-2; no clear D. Germline CDR1 reads SQVTM; CDR2 reads ANQGSEA. This CDR3 has 14 residues. The V end lost 0 bases, the J end lost 6 bases, and 11 bases lay between the germline ends.

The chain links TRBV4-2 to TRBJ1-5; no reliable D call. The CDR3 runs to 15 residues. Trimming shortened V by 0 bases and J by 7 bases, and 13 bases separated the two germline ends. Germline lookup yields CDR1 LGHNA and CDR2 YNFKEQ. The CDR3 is CASSQETGRHQPQHF. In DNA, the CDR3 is TGTGCCAGCAGCCAAGAGACGGGTCGGCACCAGCCCCAGCATTTT.

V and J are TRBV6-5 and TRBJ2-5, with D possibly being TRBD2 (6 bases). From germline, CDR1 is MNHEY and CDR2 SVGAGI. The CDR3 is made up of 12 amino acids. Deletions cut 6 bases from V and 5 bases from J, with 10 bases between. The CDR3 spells CASRGGWETQYF. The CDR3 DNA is TGTGCCAGCAGGGGAGGATGGGAGACCCAGTACTTC.

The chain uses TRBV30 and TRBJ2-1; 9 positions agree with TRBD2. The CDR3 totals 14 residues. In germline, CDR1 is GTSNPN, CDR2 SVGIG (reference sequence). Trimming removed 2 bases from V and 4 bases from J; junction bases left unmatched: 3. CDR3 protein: CAWSRGGDYNEQFF. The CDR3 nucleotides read TGTGCCTGGAGTCGCGGGGGGGATTACAATGAGCAGTTCTTC.

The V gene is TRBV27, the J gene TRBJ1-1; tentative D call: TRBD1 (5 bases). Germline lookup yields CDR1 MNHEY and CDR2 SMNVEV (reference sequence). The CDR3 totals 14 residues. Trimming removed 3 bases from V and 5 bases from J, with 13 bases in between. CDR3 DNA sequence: TGTGCCAGCAGTTTGGGGCCCGGGGGGACTGAAGCTTTCTTT. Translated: CASSLGPGGTEAFF.

DNA of the CDR3: TGTGCCACCAGCACCCAAACTAGCGGCCTCCACAATGAGCAGTTCTTC. Protein: CATSTQTSGLHNEQFF. The rearrangement uses TRBV15 and TRBJ2-1; 8 bases align to TRBD2. V lost 4 bases and J lost 5; bases outside the gene matches: 10. CDR1 is LNHNV, CDR2 YYDKDF, per germline (reference sequence). The length of the CDR3 is 16 residues.

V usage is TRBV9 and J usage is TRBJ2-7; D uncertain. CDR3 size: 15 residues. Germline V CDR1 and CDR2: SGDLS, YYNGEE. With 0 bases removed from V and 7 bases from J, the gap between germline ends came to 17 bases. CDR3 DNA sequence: TGTGCCAGCAGCGTAGCTACTGGGCTACCCGGGGAGCAGTACTTC. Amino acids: CASSVATGLPGEQYF. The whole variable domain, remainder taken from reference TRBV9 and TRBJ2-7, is DSGVTQTPKHLITATGQRVTLRCSPRSGDLSVYWYQQSLDQGLQFLIQYYNGEERAKGNILERFSAQQFPDLHSELNLSSLELGDSALYFCASSVATGLPGEQYFGPGTRLTVT.

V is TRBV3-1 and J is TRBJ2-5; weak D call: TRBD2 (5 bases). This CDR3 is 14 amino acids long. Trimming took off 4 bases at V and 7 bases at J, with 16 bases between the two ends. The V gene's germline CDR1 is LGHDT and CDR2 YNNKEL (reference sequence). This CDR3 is CASSPGGIGGTQYF. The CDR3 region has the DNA TGTGCCAGCAGCCCAGGAGGCATCGGAGGGACCCAGTACTTC.

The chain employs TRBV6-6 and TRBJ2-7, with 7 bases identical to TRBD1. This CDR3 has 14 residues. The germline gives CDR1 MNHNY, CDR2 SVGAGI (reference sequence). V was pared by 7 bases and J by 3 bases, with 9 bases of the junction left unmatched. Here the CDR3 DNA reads TGTGCCAGCAACCCCGGGACAGCTTACTACGAGCAGTACTTC. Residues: CASNPGTAYYEQYF.

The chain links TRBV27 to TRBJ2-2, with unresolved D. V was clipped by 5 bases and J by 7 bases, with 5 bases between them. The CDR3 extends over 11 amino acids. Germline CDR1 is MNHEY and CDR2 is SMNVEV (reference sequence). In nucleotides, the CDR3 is TGTGCCAGCAGTGGGTTCGGGGAGCTGTTTTTT. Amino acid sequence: CASSGFGELFF.

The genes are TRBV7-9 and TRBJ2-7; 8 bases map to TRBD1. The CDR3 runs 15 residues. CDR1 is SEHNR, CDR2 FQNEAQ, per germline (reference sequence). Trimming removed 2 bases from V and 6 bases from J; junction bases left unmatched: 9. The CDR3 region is CASSLSQGAPAEQYF. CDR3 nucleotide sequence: TGTGCCAGCAGCTTATCTCAGGGGGCCCCTGCCGAGCAGTACTTC.

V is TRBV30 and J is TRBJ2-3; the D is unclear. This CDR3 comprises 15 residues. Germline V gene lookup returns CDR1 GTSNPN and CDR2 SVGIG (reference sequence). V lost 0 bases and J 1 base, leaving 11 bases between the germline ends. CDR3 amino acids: CAWSVGTVRTDTQYF. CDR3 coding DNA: TGTGCCTGGAGTGTTGGAACTGTTCGCACAGATACGCAGTATTTT.

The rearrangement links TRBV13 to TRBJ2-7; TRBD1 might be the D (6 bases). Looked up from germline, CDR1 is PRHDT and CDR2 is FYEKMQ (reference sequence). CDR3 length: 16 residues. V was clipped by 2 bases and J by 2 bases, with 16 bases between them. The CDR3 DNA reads TGTGCCAGCAGCTTATCGTTGGGGGCAGGCACCTACGAGCAGTACTTC. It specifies CASSLSLGAGTYEQYF. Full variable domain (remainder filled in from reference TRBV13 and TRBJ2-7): AAGVIQSPRHLIKEKRETATLKCYPIPRHDTVYWYQQGPGQDPQFLISFYEKMQSDKGSIPDRFSAQQFSDYHSELNMSSLELGDSALYFCASSLSLGAGTYEQYFGPGTRLTVT.

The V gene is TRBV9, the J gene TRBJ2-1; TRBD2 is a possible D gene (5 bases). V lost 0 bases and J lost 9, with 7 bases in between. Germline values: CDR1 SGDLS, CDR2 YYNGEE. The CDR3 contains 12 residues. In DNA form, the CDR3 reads TGTGCCAGCAGCGTAGGAGGGAGTGAGCAGTTCTTC. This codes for CASSVGGSEQFF.

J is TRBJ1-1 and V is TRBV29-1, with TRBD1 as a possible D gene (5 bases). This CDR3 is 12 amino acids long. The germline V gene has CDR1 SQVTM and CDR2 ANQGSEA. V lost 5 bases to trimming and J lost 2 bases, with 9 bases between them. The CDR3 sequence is CSVLTANTEAFF. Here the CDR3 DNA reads TGCAGCGTTCTGACAGCTAACACTGAAGCTTTCTTT.

CDR3 residues: CASSSNWGPSGQYF. In DNA, the CDR3 is TGTGCCAGCAGTTCGAACTGGGGACCGTCGGGGCAGTACTTC. This chain joins TRBV6-2 or TRBV6-3 and TRBJ2-7; D is perhaps TRBD1 or TRBD2 (5 bases each). Trimming removed 4 bases from V and 9 bases from J, with 19 bases in between. Looked up from germline, CDR1 is MNHEY and CDR2 is SVGEGT. This CDR3 comprises 14 residues.

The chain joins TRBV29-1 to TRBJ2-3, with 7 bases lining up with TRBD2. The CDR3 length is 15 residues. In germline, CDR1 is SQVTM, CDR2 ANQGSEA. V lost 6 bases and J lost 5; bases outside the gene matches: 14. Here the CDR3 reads CSVDGLAVSGDTQYF. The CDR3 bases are TGCAGCGTGGATGGGCTAGCGGTCTCGGGAGATACGCAGTATTTT.

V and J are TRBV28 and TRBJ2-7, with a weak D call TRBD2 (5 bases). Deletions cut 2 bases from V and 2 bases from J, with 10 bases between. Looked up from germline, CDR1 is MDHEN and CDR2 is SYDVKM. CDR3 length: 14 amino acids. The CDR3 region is CASSLLADAYEQYF. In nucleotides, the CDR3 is TGTGCCAGCAGTTTACTAGCAGACGCCTACGAGCAGTACTTC.

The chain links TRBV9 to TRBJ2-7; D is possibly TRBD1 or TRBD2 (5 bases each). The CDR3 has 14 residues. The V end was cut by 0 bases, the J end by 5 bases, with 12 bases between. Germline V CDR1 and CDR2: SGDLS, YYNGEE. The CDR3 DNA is TGTGCCAGCAGCGTAGAACACTTGGGGGACGAGCAGTACTTC. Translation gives CASSVEHLGDEQYF. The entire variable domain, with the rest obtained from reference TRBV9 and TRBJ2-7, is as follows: DSGVTQTPKHLITATGQRVTLRCSPRSGDLSVYWYQQSLDQGLQFLIQYYNGEERAKGNILERFSAQQFPDLHSELNLSSLELGDSALYFCASSVEHLGDEQYFGPGTRLTVT.

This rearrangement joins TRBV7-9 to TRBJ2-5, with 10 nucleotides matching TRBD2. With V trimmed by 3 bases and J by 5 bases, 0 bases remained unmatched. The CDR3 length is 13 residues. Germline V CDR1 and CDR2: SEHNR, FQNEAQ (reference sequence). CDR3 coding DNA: TGTGCCAGCAGCTTGGGACTAGCGGAGACCCAGTACTTC. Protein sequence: CASSLGLAETQYF.

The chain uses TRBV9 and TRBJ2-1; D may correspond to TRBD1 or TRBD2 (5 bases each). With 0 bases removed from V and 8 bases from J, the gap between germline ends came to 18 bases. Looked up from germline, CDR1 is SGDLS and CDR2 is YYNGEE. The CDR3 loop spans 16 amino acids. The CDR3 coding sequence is TGTGCCAGCAGCGTAGCCGGGACCGTAGGGGTCGATGAGCAGTTCTTC. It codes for CASSVAGTVGVDEQFF. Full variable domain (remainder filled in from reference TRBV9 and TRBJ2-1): DSGVTQTPKHLITATGQRVTLRCSPRSGDLSVYWYQQSLDQGLQFLIQYYNGEERAKGNILERFSAQQFPDLHSELNLSSLELGDSALYFCASSVAGTVGVDEQFFGPGTRLTVL.

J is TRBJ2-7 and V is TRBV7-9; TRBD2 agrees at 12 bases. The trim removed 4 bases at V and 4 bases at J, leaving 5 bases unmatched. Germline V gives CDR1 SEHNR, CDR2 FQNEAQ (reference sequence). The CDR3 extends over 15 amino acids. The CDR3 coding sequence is TGTGCCAGCAGCTCGAGACTAGCGGGAGTGTACGAGCAGTACTTC. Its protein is CASSSRLAGVYEQYF.